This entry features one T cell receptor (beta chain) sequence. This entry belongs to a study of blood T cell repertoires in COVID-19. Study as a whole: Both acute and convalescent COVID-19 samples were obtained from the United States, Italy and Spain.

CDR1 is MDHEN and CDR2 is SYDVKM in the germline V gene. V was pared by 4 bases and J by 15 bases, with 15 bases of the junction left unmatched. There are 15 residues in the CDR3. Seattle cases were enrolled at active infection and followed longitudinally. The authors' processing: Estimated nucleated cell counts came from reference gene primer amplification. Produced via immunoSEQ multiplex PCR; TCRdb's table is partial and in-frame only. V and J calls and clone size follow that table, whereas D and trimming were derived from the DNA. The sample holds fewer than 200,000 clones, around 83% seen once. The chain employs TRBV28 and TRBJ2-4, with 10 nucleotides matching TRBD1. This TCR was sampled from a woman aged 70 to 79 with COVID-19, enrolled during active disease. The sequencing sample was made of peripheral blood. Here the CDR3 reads CASSWSGTGAINRYF. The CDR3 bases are TGTGCCAGCAGTTGGTCCGGGACAGGGGCCATCAATAGGTACTTC.